The source of this T cell receptor beta chain is a study of OX40 agonist ivuxolimab in advanced cancers. Across the study: Six ivuxolimab dose levels, 0.01 to 10 mg/kg, were given intravenously every 2 weeks. Partial responses were achieved by three patients, of whom one had hepatocellular carcinoma and two had cutaneous melanoma. Roughly two fifths of patients had received prior checkpoint inhibitor therapy. Regarding the study as a whole: Blood T cells, both CD4+ and CD8+, expanded clonally by week 6 at 0.1 to 3.0 mg/kg.

TCRdb's copy holds only in-frame clones and misses some; the assay was immunoSEQ multiplex PCR. Here the sample spans about 80,000 clones, around 85% being singletons. The CDR3 loop spans 14 amino acids. Trimming cost V 5 bases and J 4 bases, with 14 bases left between them. Germline-derived CDR1 and CDR2 are SGHDN and FVKESK. As to this clone: Antigen unknown.

This TCR was recovered from an adult with an advanced solid tumor such as melanoma, head and neck, liver or kidney cancer. Material: CD4+ or CD8+ T cells sorted from blood, obtained in a trial of the OX40 agonist ivuxolimab. J is TRBJ1-1 and V is TRBV14, with TRBD1 as a possible D gene (6 bases). CDR3: CASSKQGAGTEAFF. CDR3 nucleotide sequence: TGTGCCAGCAGCAAACAGGGAGCAGGCACTGAAGCTTTCTTT.